This is a list of T cell receptor beta chains from one sample in a study of CD8+CD57+ T cells in acquired aplastic anemia. TCRdb used MiXCR to reprocess the reads, holding one entry per CDR3 protein. The sample carries about 180,000 distinct CDR3 sequences, approximately 48% recorded once. Input material: sorted CD4+, CD8+, or CD8+CD57+ T cells (not recorded which) from PBMCs. The receptors were gathered from a human donor with aplastic anemia. The CDR3 runs from the conserved cysteine through the conserved F or W. A D gene is named only where the DNA matches it firmly. Size is omitted from some rows. Given values are once, few, many or a class for expanded clones.

v_gene: TRBV27; d_gene: .; abundance: once; j_gene: TRBJ2-5; CDR3aa: CASSRLGEQETQYF; CDR3nt: TGTGCCAGCAGTCGCTTGGGAGAGCAAGAGACCCAGTACTTC
v_gene: TRBV2; d_gene: TRBD2; abundance: .; j_gene: TRBJ2-4; CDR3aa: CASRTGTRDIQYF; CDR3nt: TGTGCCAGCAGAACCGGGACTAGGGACATTCAGTACTTC
v_gene: TRBV25-1; d_gene: TRBD1; abundance: .; j_gene: TRBJ1-2; CDR3aa: CASSSTGTGDGYTF; CDR3nt: TGTGCCAGCAGTTCAACCGGGACAGGTGACGGCTACACCTTC
v_gene: TRBV3-1; d_gene: .; abundance: .; j_gene: TRBJ2-2; CDR3aa: CASSHGGPAGGGELFF; CDR3nt: TGTGCCAGCAGCCACGGCGGTCCCGCGGGTGGCGGGGAGCTGTTTTTT
v_gene: TRBV14; d_gene: .; abundance: many; j_gene: TRBJ1-4; CDR3aa: CASSPLQGLGEKLFF; CDR3nt: TGTGCCAGCAGCCCCCTACAGGGTTTAGGCGAAAAACTGTTTTTT
v_gene: TRBV2; d_gene: .; abundance: few; j_gene: TRBJ2-5; CDR3aa: CASSGGDSHLYQETQYF; CDR3nt: TGTGCCAGCAGTGGGGGCGACAGCCACCTGTACCAAGAGACCCAGTACTTC
v_gene: TRBV11-2; d_gene: .; abundance: .; j_gene: TRBJ1-4; CDR3aa: CASSSYTGQGYEKLFF; CDR3nt: TGTGCCAGCAGCTCATACACGGGGCAGGGCTATGAAAAACTGTTTTTT
v_gene: TRBV7-3; d_gene: .; abundance: .; j_gene: TRBJ1-1; CDR3aa: CASSFGSDTEAFF; CDR3nt: TGTGCCAGCAGCTTTGGTTCCGACACTGAAGCTTTCTTT
v_gene: TRBV24-1; d_gene: TRBD1; abundance: once; j_gene: TRBJ2-1; CDR3aa: CATSDFRDSHNEQFF; CDR3nt: TGTGCCACCAGTGATTTCCGGGACAGCCACAATGAGCAGTTCTTC
v_gene: TRBV3-1; d_gene: TRBD1; abundance: many; j_gene: TRBJ2-5; CDR3aa: CASSHARTGARETQYF; CDR3nt: TGTGCCAGCAGCCATGCCAGGACAGGGGCAAGAGAGACCCAGTACTTC
v_gene: TRBV3-1; d_gene: .; abundance: few; j_gene: TRBJ1-2; CDR3aa: CASSLSGGYTF; CDR3nt: TGTGCCAGCAGTCTTAGTGGTGGCTACACCTTC
v_gene: TRBV3-1; d_gene: TRBD1; abundance: few; j_gene: TRBJ1-3; CDR3aa: CASSKSGQGNTIYF; CDR3nt: TGTGCCAGCAGCAAATCGGGACAGGGAAACACCATATATTTT
v_gene: TRBV10-3; d_gene: .; abundance: once; j_gene: TRBJ2-7; CDR3aa: CATSGTPYEQYF; CDR3nt: TGTGCCACCTCGGGGACCCCCTACGAGCAGTACTTC
v_gene: TRBV7-9; d_gene: .; abundance: many; j_gene: TRBJ2-6; CDR3aa: CARGNSGANVLTF; CDR3nt: TGTGCCAGGGGAAATTCTGGGGCCAACGTCCTGACTTTC
v_gene: TRBV14; d_gene: TRBD1; abundance: .; j_gene: TRBJ1-6; CDR3aa: CASSALVQGNNSPLHF; CDR3nt: TGTGCCAGCAGTGCCCTGGTACAGGGGAATAATTCACCCCTCCACTTT
v_gene: TRBV7-6; d_gene: TRBD1; abundance: many; j_gene: TRBJ2-2; CDR3aa: CASSRGQGTGELFF; CDR3nt: TGTGCCAGCAGCCGGGGACAGGGTACCGGGGAGCTGTTTTTT
v_gene: TRBV7-8; d_gene: .; abundance: .; j_gene: TRBJ1-5; CDR3aa: CASSTEVDQPQHF; CDR3nt: TGTGCCAGCAGCACGGAGGTGGATCAGCCCCAGCATTTT
v_gene: TRBV20-1; d_gene: .; abundance: .; j_gene: TRBJ2-1; CDR3aa: CSARDILPYNEQFF; CDR3nt: TGCAGTGCTAGAGATATCCTGCCTTACAATGAGCAGTTCTTC
v_gene: TRBV6-5; d_gene: .; abundance: many; j_gene: TRBJ1-2; CDR3aa: CASSYIAGYGYTF; CDR3nt: TGTGCCAGCAGTTACATAGCCGGCTATGGCTACACCTTC
v_gene: TRBV20-1; d_gene: .; abundance: many; j_gene: TRBJ2-6; CDR3aa: CSARNLNSGANVLTF; CDR3nt: TGCAGTGCTAGGAATCTCAACTCTGGGGCCAACGTCCTGACTTTC
v_gene: TRBV7-6; d_gene: .; abundance: .; j_gene: TRBJ2-7; CDR3aa: CASSRGALEQYF; CDR3nt: TGTGCCAGCAGCCGAGGGGCCCTCGAGCAGTACTTC
v_gene: TRBV25-1; d_gene: TRBD1; abundance: .; j_gene: TRBJ2-7; CDR3aa: CASRGTVRYEQYF; CDR3nt: TGTGCCAGCAGGGGGACAGTGCGCTACGAGCAGTACTTC
v_gene: TRBV20-1; d_gene: TRBD2; abundance: many; j_gene: TRBJ2-1; CDR3aa: CSANPGRGLNEQFF; CDR3nt: TGCAGTGCCAATCCGGGGCGGGGGTTAAATGAGCAGTTCTTC
v_gene: TRBV7-9; d_gene: TRBD1; abundance: .; j_gene: TRBJ1-2; CDR3aa: CASSTGTGNDYGYTF; CDR3nt: TGTGCCAGCAGCACCGGGACAGGGAATGACTATGGCTACACCTTC
v_gene: TRBV6-1; d_gene: .; abundance: .; j_gene: TRBJ2-3; CDR3aa: CASSDPQGDTQYF; CDR3nt: TGTGCCAGCAGTGACCCACAAGGAGATACGCAGTATTTT
v_gene: TRBV15; d_gene: .; abundance: .; j_gene: TRBJ2-7; CDR3aa: CATSSTDLSEQYF; CDR3nt: TGTGCCACCAGCAGCACTGACTTATCCGAGCAGTACTTC
v_gene: TRBV5-5; d_gene: TRBD1; abundance: many; j_gene: TRBJ1-5; CDR3aa: CASSLYRGGNQPQHF; CDR3nt: TGTGCCAGCAGCTTGTACAGGGGAGGCAATCAGCCCCAGCATTTT
v_gene: TRBV9; d_gene: .; abundance: many; j_gene: TRBJ1-1; CDR3aa: CASSASGVEAFF; CDR3nt: TGTGCCAGCAGCGCCTCAGGAGTGGAAGCTTTCTTT
v_gene: TRBV2; d_gene: .; abundance: many; j_gene: TRBJ2-5; CDR3aa: CASSELGPLRHQETQYF; CDR3nt: TGTGCCAGCAGTGAATTAGGCCCGCTCCGACACCAAGAGACCCAGTACTTC
v_gene: TRBV2; d_gene: TRBD1; abundance: many; j_gene: TRBJ2-3; CDR3aa: CASRGTGDTDTQYF; CDR3nt: TGTGCCAGCAGAGGGACAGGGGACACAGATACGCAGTATTTT